This T cell receptor (beta chain) was sequenced in a study of shared clonotypes between healthy human individuals. Per germline, CDR1 SGHRS and CDR2 YFSETQ. Trimming pared 1 base from V and 1 base from J, leaving 11 bases between. CDR3 length: 16 residues. Produced via immunoSEQ multiplex PCR; TCRdb's table is partial and in-frame only. Of about 2.5 million clones listed, 92% are singletons. This sequence was found in a man aged 18 to 35 in good health. Some clones in this sample may be carry-over from other donors' samples. Sequenced sample: naive CD4+ T cells from PBMCs. Described subset: CD45RA+ positively selected. The gene calls are TRBV5-1 and TRBJ2-2; D not certain. CDR3 amino acids: CASSLSERQNTGELFF. In nucleotides, the CDR3 is TGCGCCAGCAGCTTGTCGGAGAGACAGAACACCGGGGAGCTGTTTTTT.